These T cell receptor beta chains were read from a single sample in a study of cytomegalovirus exposure and HLA in healthy donors. The protocol was immunoSEQ multiplex PCR, while the TCRdb copy is restricted to in-frame clones and leaves out a portion. Here the sample spans some 140,000 clones, around 85% being singletons. The sequenced sample consisted of PBMCs. These receptors were collected from a woman aged 45-65 years in good health and CMV-seropositive. The CDR3 runs from the conserved cysteine through the conserved F or W. Each record gives: D gene, clone size, V gene, J gene, CDR3 DNA, CDR3 protein. A D gene is named only where the DNA matches it firmly. Expanded clones get a size class; other rows say once, few or many, or leave the size out.

.,.,TRBV11-2,TRBJ2-7,TGTGCCAGCAGCGCAGGGACTCCTACATGGGAGCAGTACTTC,CASSAGTPTWEQYF
TRBD2,few,TRBV7-3,TRBJ2-3,TGTGCCAGCAGCCTCGGACTAGTCGACACAGATACGCAGTATTTT,CASSLGLVDTDTQYF
.,.,TRBV11-1,TRBJ1-6,TGTGCCAGCAGCTTGGGGGGAAATTCACCCCTCCACTTT,CASSLGGNSPLHF
.,.,TRBV29-1,TRBJ2-5,TGCAGCGTTGGGCCAACCCAAGAGACCCAGTACTTC,CSVGPTQETQYF
.,.,TRBV4-1,TRBJ1-6,TGCGCCAGCAGCCTCCACGACGGGGTGGAGTCACCCCTCCACTTT,CASSLHDGVESPLHF
TRBD1,.,TRBV5-6,TRBJ2-6,TGTGCCAGCAGCGGATGGACAGGGCGCGGGGCCAACGTCCTGACTTTC,CASSGWTGRGANVLTF
.,.,TRBV27,TRBJ1-1,TGTGCCAGTCAGGGACAAACAAACACTGAAGCTTTCTTT,CASQGQTNTEAFF
TRBD1,.,TRBV2,TRBJ2-7,TGTGCCAGCAGGGAGACAGGGGGCTACTACGAGCAGTACTTC,CASRETGGYYEQYF
TRBD2,.,TRBV6-4,TRBJ2-1,TGTGCCAGCAGTGTGTTCCCGGGACTAGCGGGGGGGGCCTACAATGAGCAGTTCTTC,CASSVFPGLAGGAYNEQFF
.,.,TRBV29-1,TRBJ2-1,TGCAGCGCCCCCTCGGGACTGGGTATCTCCTACAATGAGCAGTTCTTC,CSAPSGLGISYNEQFF
.,.,TRBV5-1,TRBJ2-5,TGCGCCAGCAGAGCAGGACAAGAGACCCAGTACTTC,CASRAGQETQYF
.,.,TRBV10-2,TRBJ2-5,TGCGCCAGCAGTGTGGAGGAAGAGACCCAGTACTTC,CASSVEEETQYF
.,.,TRBV9,TRBJ1-6,TGTGCCAGCAGCGTAGATCTTGGCAGGCCTTCACCCCTCCACTTT,CASSVDLGRPSPLHF
TRBD1,.,TRBV10-1,TRBJ1-4,TGCGCCAGCAGTGGTTCACAGGGGGGAGGGGTAAATGAAAAACTGTTTTTT,CASSGSQGGGVNEKLFF
TRBD1,.,TRBV14,TRBJ1-2,TGTGCCAGCAGCCCGGGGACAGGGTTGATCTATGGCTACACCTTC,CASSPGTGLIYGYTF
TRBD1,.,TRBV5-1,TRBJ2-3,TGCGCCAGCAGCACGGGACAGGGGGCAGATACGCAGTATTTT,CASSTGQGADTQYF
TRBD2,.,TRBV14,TRBJ2-5,TGTGCCAGCAGCCGGGGACTAGCCTTCCAAGAGACCCAGTACTTC,CASSRGLAFQETQYF
.,.,TRBV9,TRBJ2-7,TGTGCCAGCAGCGTAGAATCGAGGCAGGGCCTCTACGAGCAGTACTTC,CASSVESRQGLYEQYF
TRBD1,once,TRBV4-3,TRBJ1-4,TGCGCCAGCAGCCTAGAACAGGGGTGGGAAAAACTGTTTTTT,CASSLEQGWEKLFF
TRBD1,many,TRBV7-2,TRBJ1-6,TGTGCCAGCAGCACACACAGGGGGCTAGATTCACCCCTCCACTTT,CASSTHRGLDSPLHF
TRBD1,.,TRBV9,TRBJ2-7,TGTGCCAGCAGCGGGGGGACAGGGGTAGGCTACGAGCAGTACTTC,CASSGGTGVGYEQYF
.,few,TRBV7-3,TRBJ2-1,TGTGCCAGCAAGAGGGAAGGCTCCTACAATGAGCAGTTCTTC,CASKREGSYNEQFF
.,.,TRBV28,TRBJ2-3,TGTGCCAGCAGACGCTTACTGGATACGCAGTATTTT,CASRRLLDTQYF
TRBD1,.,TRBV27,TRBJ2-7,TGTGCCAGCAGTCAACAGGGGGCGAATGGCGAGCAGTACTTC,CASSQQGANGEQYF
.,once,TRBV28,TRBJ1-2,TGTGCCAGCAGTCCGCCAGGTAGTACGCACTATGGCTACACCTTC,CASSPPGSTHYGYTF
.,.,TRBV2,TRBJ1-4,TGTGCCAGCAGTTCCCAACAGGGAAGCAGGGAAAAACTGTTTTTT,CASSSQQGSREKLFF
.,.,TRBV28,TRBJ1-6,TGTGCCAGCAGTTCCGACCCCAGGGCGTATAATTCACCCCTCCACTTT,CASSSDPRAYNSPLHF
.,.,TRBV7-2,TRBJ1-1,TGTGCCCGTGAACGAGGCACTGAAGCTTTCTTT,CARERGTEAFF
.,.,TRBV21-1,TRBJ1-5,TGTGCCAGCAGCACGACGGACAGGGGGCTTAACATAGGCAATCAGCCCCAGCATTTT,CASSTTDRGLNIGNQPQHF
.,.,TRBV5-1,TRBJ2-7,TGCGCCAGCAGCTTGGCAGCAGACTTCAACGAGCAGTACTTC,CASSLAADFNEQYF
.,.,TRBV10-3,TRBJ1-4,TGTGCCATCAGTGAAGAGGGAGGGCCCACAACTAATGAAAAACTGTTTTTT,CAISEEGGPTTNEKLFF
TRBD2,.,TRBV11-2,TRBJ2-5,TGTGCCAGCTCAAGCGGGGGCGCCTCGGGAGAGACCCAGTACTTC,CASSSGGASGETQYF
TRBD1,few,TRBV6-1,TRBJ2-3,TGTGCCAGCAGACTTGGGACAGGGCGCACAGATACGCAGTATTTT,CASRLGTGRTDTQYF
.,.,TRBV13,TRBJ2-1,TGTGCCAGCGAAATACAGGGAGTCGGTGAGCAGTTCTTC,CASEIQGVGEQFF
TRBD1,.,TRBV18,TRBJ1-5,TGTGCCAGCTCACCTTCCGGGACAGGGGTCCAGCCCCAGCATTTT,CASSPSGTGVQPQHF
TRBD1,.,TRBV7-2,TRBJ1-6,TGTGCCAGTAATCCGGGACAGGGCTTTAATTCACCCCTCCACTTT,CASNPGQGFNSPLHF
TRBD2,.,TRBV18,TRBJ2-3,TGTGCCAGCTCACCATTCGGTCCAGCGGGGGGACCAGATACGCAGTATTTT,CASSPFGPAGGPDTQYF
TRBD2,.,TRBV2,TRBJ2-1,TGTGCCAGCAGTGAACTAAGCGGGGTAGGGAATGAGCAGTTCTTC,CASSELSGVGNEQFF
TRBD1,.,TRBV6-6,TRBJ1-1,TGTGCCAGCAGCGCCGGGACAGGGGAGGGGAACACTGAAGCTTTCTTT,CASSAGTGEGNTEAFF
TRBD1,.,TRBV13,TRBJ2-5,TGTGCCAGCACCGAAGGGACAGGGGGCGGCGATGAGACCCAGTACTTC,CASTEGTGGGDETQYF